This T cell receptor (beta chain) came from a study of blood T cell repertoires in COVID-19. As handled by the study authors: Reference gene primers were amplified, and this amplification served to estimate nucleated cell counts. The method was immunoSEQ multiplex PCR; TCRdb's version includes in-frame clones alone and lacks a portion of them. V and J calls and clone size follow that table, whereas D and trimming were derived from the DNA. The sample has 150,000 to 200,000 clones, about 89% seen once. The CDR3 spans 15 residues. Germline CDR1 and CDR2: MNHEY and SMNVEV (reference sequence). V gave up 6 bases and J gave up 13 bases, with 22 bases separating them. This clone was counted only a few times.

This clonotype was obtained from a man aged 35-49 years with active or convalescent COVID-19. The chain uses TRBV27 and TRBJ1-6; maybe TRBD1 (5 bases). The sample taken for sequencing was peripheral blood. CDR3 DNA: TGTGCCAGCAGGATACAGGTCTTGGGTGATTGGCCCCTCCACTTT. Its protein product is CASRIQVLGDWPLHF.